This T cell receptor beta chain was identified during a study of T cell responses to AZD1222 COVID-19 vaccine (dated by TCRdb to 2020 to 2023). As for the study more broadly: AZD1222 recipients with second doses at about 4 weeks or about 12 weeks were pooled, because spike-specific TCR depth and breadth did not differ between schedules. A total of 230 or so trial participants underwent TCR sequencing, of whom about 200 received two doses of AZD1222 and around 26 received two doses of the MenACWY control vaccine. Trial participants were enrolled by age into 18-55, 56-69 and 70-plus year subgroups, with approximately 150, 28 and 58 TCR-sequenced participants respectively.

What the work shows at the level of the full study, not this receptor alone: Spike-specific TCR breadth and depth rose significantly after two AZD1222 doses compared with day 0 and with MenACWY recipients. Reportedly, almost half of the unique spike-specific TCRs recognized epitopes lying outside the regions that are mutated in the B.1.351 and B.1.1.7 variants. Conclusions about previously exposed vaccinees are limited, since just a handful of AZD1222 recipients were seropositive for SARS-CoV-2 at baseline. Because no day 14 peak-response samples were available, repertoires were characterized only after the peak T cell response. In the small 56-69-year group, the increase in depth fell short of significance, most likely because of low power. Participants were mostly white British, with more females than males. The authors suggested clonal diversity may have been underestimated. The whole spike protein was spanned by vaccine-associated CD4 TCRs, and dominant responses were seen in regions 160-218 and 743-854.

Worth noting for this clone: The clone's antigen remains unknown. Nothing much larger sits one base from this clone, and base qualities are not available.

The CDR3 regions of human TCRbeta chains were analyzed by immunosequencing. Per the original workflow: TCRs in the repertoires were compared against a reference library of SARS-CoV-2-specific TCRs that had been generated with the MIRA antigen-specificity platform. Breadth was defined as the fraction of unique TCRs that were SARS-CoV-2-associated, and depth was defined as the fraction of total T cells that were SARS-CoV-2-associated. Using the MIRA data, every spike-specific TCR was mapped to the spike region that the TCR reacted to and assigned to either a CD4 or a CD8 class. Log10-transformed breadth and depth values were compared by one-way ANOVA with Sidak's multiple comparisons tests. Here the immuneACCESS table is served through TCRdb, limited to in-frame sequences with V and J called. Missing clones are a known gap in these copies; in checked studies unresolved V genes cover under half, and the rest lacks a known reason. V, J and clone size are those of that table, while D and trimming were read from the DNA. This sample comprises fewer than 200,000 clones, about 87% of them detected only once. Around 5.8% of the sample lies in the top ten.

According to the study, the label for this sample's time point signals: baseline before first vaccination. Vaccinee samples came from UK trials COV001 and COV002, including a single-blind randomized controlled phase 2/3 trial of AZD1222 (ChAdOx1 nCoV-19) in healthy adults. For TCRbeta chain sequencing, PBMC samples from trial participants were taken at day 0 and at day 28 after the second dose. The germline V gene yields MNHNS for CDR1 and SASEGT for CDR2. V and J lose 3 bases and 1 base, and a span of 7 bases separates them. The CDR3 goes from the cysteine to the phenylalanine over 14 residues. Just the 42-base CDR3 DNA is kept, in frame starting at base 1.

This clonotype was obtained from an adult in good health. The sequence joins TRBV6-1 to TRBJ1-5; confidence is insufficient to name the D gene. Sample: peripheral blood, taken on day 0 of AZD1222 vaccination. CDR3 region: CASSEAHSNQPQHF. The DNA sequence reads TGTGCCAGCAGTGAGGCGCACAGCAATCAGCCCCAGCATTTT.